The clone carrying this TCR beta chain qualifies as medium-sized (0.01 to 0.1%). As yet, its antigen is unknown. TCRdb independently ran MiXCR on the 5' RACE reads; one entry per CDR3 protein. Among fewer than 15,000 distinct CDR3 sequences, about 5.4% were seen once, and the ten largest hold around 10%. Noted time point: sample taken at primary tumor resection. The data stem from a study of spatial heterogeneity in lung cancer. Study at large: Counts of TCR transcripts in tumor regions tracked strongly with a T cell module score that came from matched bulk RNA-seq. Study-wide points: Higher tumor mutation counts went along with higher counts of expanded intratumoral alpha and beta TCRs.

Germline CDR1 reads SGHTA; CDR2 reads FQGNSA. The CDR3 length is 17 residues. V shed 3 bases, J shed 8 bases, and the junction held 16 bases outside the gene matches. Sequencing used lung tumor tissue, obtained at surgery. This sequence originates from a female donor with early-stage non-small cell lung cancer. The chain recombines TRBV7-2 with TRBJ2-1, with 7 bases aligning to TRBD2. For the CDR3, the DNA is TGTGCCAGCAGCTTTCGGTTTTCGGGGGGACTTAGGGATGAGCAGTTCTTC. This sequence encodes CASSFRFSGGLRDEQFF.